Presented here are 21 T cell receptor beta chains from one specimen sequenced in a study of early stage breast cancer tumors (dated by TCRdb to about 2017). Receptor libraries were prepared by the immunoSEQ multiplex PCR assay. In TCRdb, the immuneACCESS table is reduced to in-frame sequences with V and J assigned. These tables do not hold every clone; where another copy was compared, an unresolved V gene accounts for under half, and the others remain unexplained. For this sample the table gives tens of thousands of clones, of which 70% to 85% were detected only once. The top ten clonotypes cover about 7% of the sample. The sample comprised blood. Receptor source: a person in their sixties with breast cancer.

The genes are TRBV6-4 and TRBJ2-2; possible D gene TRBD2, 6 bases. This CDR3 is built from 14 residues. In germline, CDR1 is MRHNA, CDR2 SNTAGT. Trimming pared 6 bases from V and 1 base from J, leaving 9 bases between. The CDR3: CASRQEGNTGELFF. Here the CDR3 DNA reads TGTGCCAGCAGGCAGGAGGGGAACACCGGGGAGCTGTTTTTT.

The chain's CDR3 is CASSLVLSGRAGDTQYF. The DNA of the CDR3 is TGTGCCAGCAGCTTAGTCCTGAGCGGGAGGGCCGGAGATACGCAGTATTTT. V is TRBV7-8 and J is TRBJ2-3; 10 bases fit TRBD2. Germline V lookup: CDR1 SGHVS, CDR2 FQNEAQ. V shed 1 base and J 5 bases; nucleotides not matched to a gene: 9. The CDR3 loop spans 17 amino acids.

The chain combines TRBV4-1 with TRBJ2-1, with 10 bases lining up with TRBD2. The germline V gene encodes CDR1 MGHRA and CDR2 YSYEKL. V gave up 5 bases and J gave up 6 bases; unmatched junction bases: 10. The CDR3 spans 16 residues. The CDR3 nucleotides read TGCGCCAGCAGCTCACCCGGGACTAGCGCCGCCAATGAGCAGTTCTTC. It yields the protein CASSSPGTSAANEQFF.

V usage is TRBV5-1 and J usage is TRBJ1-5; D unresolved. Germline CDR1 and CDR2: SGHRS and YFSETQ. V gave up 1 base and J gave up 1 base, with 9 bases separating them. The CDR3 covers 15 residues. Written as DNA, the CDR3 is TGCGCCAGCAGCTTGAGCGGTGGAAGCAATCAGCCCCAGCATTTT. Its translation: CASSLSGGSNQPQHF.

This clone has more than one count but fewer than ten. The chain joins TRBV11-2 to TRBJ1-6, with D unresolved. V lost 3 bases, J lost 4 bases, and 7 bases lay in between. CDR3 size: 14 residues. From germline, CDR1 is SGHAT and CDR2 FQNNGV. The CDR3 loop is CASSFLNYNSPLHF. CDR3 DNA: TGTGCCAGCAGCTTTCTGAATTATAATTCACCCCTCCACTTT.

This clone appeared once. The chain's CDR3 is CASIRGGGQPQHF. The CDR3 bases are TGTGCCAGCATTCGCGGGGGCGGGCAGCCCCAGCATTTT. The chain links TRBV28 to TRBJ1-5, with a weak D call TRBD1 (6 bases). Between the trimmed V and J ends, which lost 7 bases and 7 bases, there was a span of 14 bases. The CDR3 has 13 residues. In germline, CDR1 is MDHEN, CDR2 SYDVKM. Supplemented by reference TRBV28 and TRBJ1-5, the full variable domain reads DVKVTQSSRYLVKRTGEKVFLECVQDMDHENMFWYRQDPGLGLRLIYFSYDVKMKEKGDIPEGYSVSREKKERFSLILESASTNQTSMYLCASIRGGGQPQHFGDGTRLSIL.

This clone occurred once. The rearrangement links TRBV28 to TRBJ2-7; 8 bases fit TRBD2. The CDR3 consists of 13 residues. Per germline, CDR1 MDHEN and CDR2 SYDVKM. The ends lost 7 bases at V and 2 bases at J; junction bases unmatched: 4. CDR3 amino acids: CASNSGIPYEQYF. The CDR3 coding sequence is TGTGCCAGCAATAGCGGGATTCCCTACGAGCAGTACTTC.

For the CDR3, the DNA is TGTGCCAGCAGCCGGACTAGCGGGAGCCTATACGAGCAGTACTTC. Translation: CASSRTSGSLYEQYF. The V and J genes are TRBV28 and TRBJ2-7, with 13 bases that match TRBD2. The V gene end was trimmed by 6 bases and the J gene end by 4 bases; junction bases not matched to a gene: 6. Per the germline V gene, CDR1 is MDHEN and CDR2 is SYDVKM. The CDR3 spans 15 residues.

V usage is TRBV7-9 and J usage is TRBJ2-1, with D perhaps assigned TRBD1 or TRBD2 (5 bases each). Germline V lookup: CDR1 SEHNR, CDR2 FQNEAQ (reference sequence). The V end lost 2 bases, the J end lost 7 bases, and 6 bases lay between the germline ends. The CDR3 loop spans 12 amino acids. The DNA of the CDR3 is TGTGCCAGCAGCTTATGGGGGAATGAGCAGTTCTTC. Encoded protein: CASSLWGNEQFF.

The chain recombines TRBV5-1 with TRBJ2-1, with 12 positions matching TRBD2. V gave up 6 bases and J gave up 9 bases; unmatched junction bases: 7. Germline V lookup: CDR1 SGHRS, CDR2 YFSETQ. There are 14 residues in the CDR3. DNA for the CDR3: TGCGCCAGCAAAACTAGCGGGGGGCGCACTGAGCAGTTCTTC. The encoded protein is CASKTSGGRTEQFF.

The chain has TRBV5-1 and TRBJ2-7; D is unresolved. The CDR3 sequence is 14 residues long. The V end was cut by 1 base, the J end by 0 bases, with 8 bases between. Looked up from germline, CDR1 is SGHRS and CDR2 is YFSETQ. CDR3 nucleotide sequence: TGCGCCAGCAGCTTGAGCGTGCTCTCCTACGAGCAGTACTTC. It codes for CASSLSVLSYEQYF.

The genes are TRBV9 and TRBJ2-2; D is perhaps TRBD1 or TRBD2 (6 bases each). Germline loops: CDR1 SGDLS, CDR2 YYNGEE. Trimming left V 4 bases short and J 6 bases short, with 13 bases between. The CDR3 has 14 residues. In DNA form, the CDR3 reads TGTGCCAGCAGCCCTAGGGGGGTACCCGGGGAGCTGTTTTTT. It is translated as CASSPRGVPGELFF. Based on the CDR3 plus reference TRBV9 and TRBJ2-2, the full variable domain is DSGVTQTPKHLITATGQRVTLRCSPRSGDLSVYWYQQSLDQGLQFLIQYYNGEERAKGNILERFSAQQFPDLHSELNLSSLELGDSALYFCASSPRGVPGELFFGEGSRLTVL.

The V and J genes are TRBV6-5 and TRBJ1-2; 10 bases align to TRBD1. The V gene's germline CDR1 is MNHEY and CDR2 SVGAGI. CDR3 length: 13 amino acids. V shed 5 bases and J 8 bases; nucleotides not matched to a gene: 5. The CDR3 DNA reads TGTGCCAGCAGTAAGGACAGGGGGGGAGGCTACACCTTC. Translated, it gives CASSKDRGGGYTF.

The gene calls are TRBV6-5 and TRBJ2-7; 10 bases map to TRBD1. CDR1 and CDR2 (germline): MNHEY, SVGAGI. CDR3 size: 13 residues. J lost 5 bases, V lost 11 bases, and 9 bases had no gene match. The CDR3 sequence: CAATGTGAHEQYF. Here the CDR3 DNA reads TGTGCCGCGACCGGGACAGGGGCCCACGAGCAGTACTTC.

This clone was seen a few times. This chain connects TRBV9 to TRBJ1-2; tentatively, D is TRBD1 (5 bases). The germline gives CDR1 SGDLS, CDR2 YYNGEE. The CDR3 sequence is 15 residues long. Trimming pared 0 bases from V and 4 bases from J, leaving 13 bases between. DNA of the CDR3: TGTGCCAGCAGCGTAGGCGCAGGGACTGTCTATGGCTACACCTTC. Protein: CASSVGAGTVYGYTF.

The chain links TRBV11-2 to TRBJ2-1; weak D call: TRBD2 (5 bases). The CDR3 runs to 14 residues. V was cut by 4 bases and J by 0 bases, with 7 bases left in between. The V gene's germline CDR1 is SGHAT and CDR2 FQNNGV. CDR3 in DNA: TGTGCCAGCAGCTCCAGCGGCTCCTACAATGAGCAGTTCTTC. It encodes CASSSSGSYNEQFF.

V gene TRBV6-5 combines with J gene TRBJ2-7, with no clear D. Per the germline V gene, CDR1 is MNHEY and CDR2 is SVGAGI. CDR3 length equals 13 residues. V lost 5 bases and J 2 bases, leaving 10 bases between the germline ends. CDR3 in amino acids: CASSQTDAYEQYF. CDR3 DNA sequence: TGTGCCAGCAGTCAGACGGACGCCTACGAGCAGTACTTC.

CDR3 nucleotide sequence: TGTGCCAGCAGTGTCCGGCCTTTCTATGGCTACACCTTC. Amino acids: CASSVRPFYGYTF. This chain links TRBV25-1 with TRBJ1-2; D is undetermined. The ends were cut back, 4 bases at V and 4 bases at J, with 10 bases in the middle. CDR1 is MGHDK, CDR2 SYGVNS, per germline. This CDR3 contains 13 residues.

V is TRBV5-8 and J is TRBJ2-3; possibly TRBD2 for D (5 bases). The CDR3 is 15 amino acids. From germline, CDR1 is SGHTS and CDR2 YDEGEE. Trimming took 7 bases from V and 1 from J, leaving 16 bases between them. CDR3 sequence reads: CASVLGLVGTDTQYF. As DNA, the CDR3 is TGTGCCAGCGTCCTAGGACTGGTAGGCACAGATACGCAGTATTTT. Complete variable domain (other parts from reference TRBV5-8 and TRBJ2-3): EAGVTQSPTHLIKTRGQQATLRCSPISGHTSVYWYQQALGLGLQFLLWYDEGEERNRGNFPPRFSGRQFPNYSSELNVNALELEDSALYLCASVLGLVGTDTQYFGPGTRLTVL.

This clone showed up just a few times. CDR3 DNA: TGTGCCAGCAGCTTCTCGGGCAGGACCATTCTTTATGGCTACACCTTC. Amino acids: CASSFSGRTILYGYTF. The gene calls are TRBV7-8 and TRBJ1-2; D not certain. V was shortened by 3 bases and J by 5 bases, with 19 bases between the two germline ends. CDR3 length equals 16 residues. Germline CDR1 is SGHVS and CDR2 is FQNEAQ.

This chain links TRBV28 with TRBJ1-5; D is possibly TRBD1 (6 bases). CDR1 MDHEN and CDR2 SYDVKM come from the germline V gene. The CDR3 is made up of 15 amino acids. Trimming took off 1 base at V and 5 bases at J, with 12 bases between the two ends. The CDR3 protein is CASSLSRQGHQPQHF. The CDR3 nucleotides read TGTGCCAGCAGTTTATCGCGTCAGGGGCATCAGCCCCAGCATTTT.